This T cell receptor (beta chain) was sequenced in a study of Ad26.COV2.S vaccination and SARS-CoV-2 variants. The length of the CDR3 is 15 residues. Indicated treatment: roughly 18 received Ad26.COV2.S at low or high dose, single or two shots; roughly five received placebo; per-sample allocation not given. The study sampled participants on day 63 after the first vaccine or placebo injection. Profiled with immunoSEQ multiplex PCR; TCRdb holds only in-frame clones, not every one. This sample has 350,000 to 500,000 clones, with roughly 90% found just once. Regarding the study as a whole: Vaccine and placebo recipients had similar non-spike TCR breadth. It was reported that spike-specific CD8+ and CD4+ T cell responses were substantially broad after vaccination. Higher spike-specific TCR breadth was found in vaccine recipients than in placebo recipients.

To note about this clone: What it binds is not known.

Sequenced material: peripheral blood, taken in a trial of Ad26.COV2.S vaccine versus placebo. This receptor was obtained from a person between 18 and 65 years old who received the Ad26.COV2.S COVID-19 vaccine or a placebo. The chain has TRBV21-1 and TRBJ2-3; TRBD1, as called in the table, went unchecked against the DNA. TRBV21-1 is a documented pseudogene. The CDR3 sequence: CASSNLRLGVHTQYF. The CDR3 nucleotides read TGTGCCAGCAGCAATCTTCGGCTAGGGGTCCATACGCAGTATTTT.